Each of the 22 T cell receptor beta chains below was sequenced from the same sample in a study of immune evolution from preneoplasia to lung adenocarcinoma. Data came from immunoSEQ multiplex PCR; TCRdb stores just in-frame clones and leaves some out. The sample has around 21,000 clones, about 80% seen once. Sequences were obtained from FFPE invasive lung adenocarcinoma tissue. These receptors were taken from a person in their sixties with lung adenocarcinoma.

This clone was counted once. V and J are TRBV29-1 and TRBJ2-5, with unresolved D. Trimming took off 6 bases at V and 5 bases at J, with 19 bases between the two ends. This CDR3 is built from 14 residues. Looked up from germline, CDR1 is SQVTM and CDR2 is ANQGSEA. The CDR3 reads CSVTGASSRETQYF. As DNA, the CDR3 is TGCAGCGTAACCGGCGCGAGTTCTAGGGAGACCCAGTACTTC.

The CDR3 region is CASSEALPTSNQPQHF. The CDR3 DNA sequence: TGTGCCAGCAGTGAAGCGCTACCGACAAGCAATCAGCCCCAGCATTTT. The chain couples TRBV6-1 to TRBJ1-5; D unresolved. V dropped 0 bases and J dropped 1 base, with 10 bases sitting between them. CDR1 is MNHNS, CDR2 SASEGT, per germline. The CDR3 contains 16 residues.

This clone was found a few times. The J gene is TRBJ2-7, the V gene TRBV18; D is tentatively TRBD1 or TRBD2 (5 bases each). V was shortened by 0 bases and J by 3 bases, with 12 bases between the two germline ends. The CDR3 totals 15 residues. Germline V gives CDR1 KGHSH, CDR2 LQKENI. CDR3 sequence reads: CASSPPGLALYEQYF. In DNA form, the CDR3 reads TGTGCCAGCTCACCACCGGGGCTAGCTCTCTACGAGCAGTACTTC.

The CDR3 DNA is TGTGCCAGCAGCCCGGGGCAGGGGGTTTTTACCACCGGGGAGCTGTTTTTT. It specifies CASSPGQGVFTTGELFF. This chain connects TRBV9 to TRBJ2-2; 7 positions match TRBD1. V shed 4 bases, J shed 4 bases, and the junction held 13 bases outside the gene matches. The CDR3 is 17 amino acids. In germline, CDR1 is SGDLS, CDR2 YYNGEE. The whole variable domain, remainder taken from reference TRBV9 and TRBJ2-2, is DSGVTQTPKHLITATGQRVTLRCSPRSGDLSVYWYQQSLDQGLQFLIQYYNGEERAKGNILERFSAQQFPDLHSELNLSSLELGDSALYFCASSPGQGVFTTGELFFGEGSRLTVL.

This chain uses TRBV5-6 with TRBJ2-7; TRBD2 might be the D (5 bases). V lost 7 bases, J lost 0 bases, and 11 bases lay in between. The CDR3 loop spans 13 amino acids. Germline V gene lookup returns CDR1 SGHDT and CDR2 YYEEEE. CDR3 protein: CASGRASSYEQYF. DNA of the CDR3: TGTGCCAGCGGGCGGGCATCCTCCTACGAGCAGTACTTC.

This chain's CDR3 is CASRPPAGGWNEQFF. CDR3 coding DNA: TGTGCCAGCAGACCCCCGGCGGGAGGGTGGAATGAGCAGTTCTTC. This chain joins TRBV7-2 and TRBJ2-1, with TRBD2 matching over 9 bases. After removal of 6 bases from V and 7 bases from J, the junction contained 10 bases not matched to a gene. The V gene's germline CDR1 is SGHTA and CDR2 FQGNSA. This CDR3 region has 15 residues.

The CDR3 bases are TGTGCCACCAGCCCCGGACAGGAGTACTACGAGCAGTACTTC. Amino acids: CATSPGQEYYEQYF. This rearrangement joins TRBV15 to TRBJ2-7; 7 positions match TRBD1. CDR1 is LNHNV and CDR2 is YYDKDF in the germline V gene (reference sequence). The junction had 7 bases not matched to a gene; V was cut back by 5 bases and J by 3 bases. This CDR3 spans 14 amino acids.

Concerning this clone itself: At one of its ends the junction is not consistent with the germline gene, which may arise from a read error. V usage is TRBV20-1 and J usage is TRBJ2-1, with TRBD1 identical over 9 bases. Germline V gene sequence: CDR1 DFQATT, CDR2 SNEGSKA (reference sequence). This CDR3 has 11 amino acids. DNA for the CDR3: TGCAGTGCTTGGGACAGGGTGGGATCGATCTTC. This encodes CSAWDRVGSIF.

Here the CDR3 DNA reads TGTGCCACCAGCGGTCAGACAGGGACAACCTACGAGCAGTACTTC. Its translation is CATSGQTGTTYEQYF. The chain is built from TRBV15 and TRBJ2-7; 7 bases agree with TRBD1. V gave up 5 bases and J gave up 2 bases; unmatched junction bases: 9. The CDR3 length is 15 residues. Germline lookup yields CDR1 LNHNV and CDR2 YYDKDF (reference sequence).

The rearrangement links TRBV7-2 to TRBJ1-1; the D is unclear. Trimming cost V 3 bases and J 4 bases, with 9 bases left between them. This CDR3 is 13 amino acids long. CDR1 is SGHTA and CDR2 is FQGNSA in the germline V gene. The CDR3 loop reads CASSFTGSTEAFF. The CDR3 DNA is TGTGCCAGCAGCTTTACTGGATCCACTGAAGCTTTCTTT.

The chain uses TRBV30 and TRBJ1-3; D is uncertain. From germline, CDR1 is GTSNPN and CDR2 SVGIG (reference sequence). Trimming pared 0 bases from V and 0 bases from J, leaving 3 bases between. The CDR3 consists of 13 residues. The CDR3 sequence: CAWSVDSGNTIYF. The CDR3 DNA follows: TGTGCCTGGAGTGTAGACTCTGGAAACACCATATATTTT. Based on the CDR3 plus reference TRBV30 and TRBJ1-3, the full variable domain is SQTIHQWPATLVQPVGSPLSLECTVEGTSNPNLYWYRQAAGRGLQLLFYSVGIGQISSEVPQNLSASRPQDRQFILSSKKLLLSDSGFYLCAWSVDSGNTIYFGEGSWLTVV.

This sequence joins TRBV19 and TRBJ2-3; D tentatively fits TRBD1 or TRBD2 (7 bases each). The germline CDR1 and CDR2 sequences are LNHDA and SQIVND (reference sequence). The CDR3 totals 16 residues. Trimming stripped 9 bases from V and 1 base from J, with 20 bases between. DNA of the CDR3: TGTGCCAGCCTCGGGGGGACAGCCTTGGGCACAGATACGCAGTATTTT. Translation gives CASLGGTALGTDTQYF.

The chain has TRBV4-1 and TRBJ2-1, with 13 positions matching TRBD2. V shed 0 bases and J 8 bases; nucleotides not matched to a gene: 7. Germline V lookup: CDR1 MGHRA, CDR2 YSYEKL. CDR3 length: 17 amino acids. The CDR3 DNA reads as TGCGCCAGCAGCCAAGAGGTCAGACTAGCGGGAGGCGATGAGCAGTTCTTC. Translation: CASSQEVRLAGGDEQFF.

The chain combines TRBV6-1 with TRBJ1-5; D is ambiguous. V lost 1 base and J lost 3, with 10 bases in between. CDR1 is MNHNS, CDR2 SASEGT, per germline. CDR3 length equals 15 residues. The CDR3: CASSEGQVPNQPQHF. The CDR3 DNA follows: TGTGCCAGCAGTGAAGGGCAGGTGCCCAATCAGCCCCAGCATTTT.

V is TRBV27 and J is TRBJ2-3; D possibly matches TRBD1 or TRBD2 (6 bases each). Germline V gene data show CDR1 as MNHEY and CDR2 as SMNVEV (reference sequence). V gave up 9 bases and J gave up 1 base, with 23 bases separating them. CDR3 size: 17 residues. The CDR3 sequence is CASNPSLGGRRTDTQYF. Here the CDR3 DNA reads TGTGCCAGTAATCCCTCTCTCGGGGGCCGGCGCACAGATACGCAGTATTTT.

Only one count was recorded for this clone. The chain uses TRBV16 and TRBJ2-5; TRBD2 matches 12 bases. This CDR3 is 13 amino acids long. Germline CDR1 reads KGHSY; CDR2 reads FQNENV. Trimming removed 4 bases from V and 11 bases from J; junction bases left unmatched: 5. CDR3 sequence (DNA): TGTGCCAGCAGCCGCGGACTAGCGGGAAAGCAGTACTTC. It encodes CASSRGLAGKQYF.

The CDR3 sequence is CASRSGQPGQAQHF. The CDR3 region has the DNA TGTGCCAGCAGATCCGGACAGCCAGGGCAGGCCCAGCATTTT. The chain joins TRBV28 to TRBJ1-5, with a possible D match to TRBD1 (6 bases). The CDR3 sequence is 14 residues long. Trimming stripped 6 bases from V and 11 bases from J, with 20 bases between. From germline, CDR1 is MDHEN and CDR2 SYDVKM.

CDR3 DNA sequence: TGTGCCAGCAGTTGGCGGGCAGGGGACTACAATGAGCAGTTCTTC. It codes for CASSWRAGDYNEQFF. V and J are TRBV11-3 and TRBJ2-1, with TRBD1 as a possible D gene (6 bases). The length of the CDR3 is 15 residues. The V and J ends lost 6 bases and 3 bases respectively, with 15 bases between them. From germline, CDR1 is SGHNT and CDR2 YENEEA.

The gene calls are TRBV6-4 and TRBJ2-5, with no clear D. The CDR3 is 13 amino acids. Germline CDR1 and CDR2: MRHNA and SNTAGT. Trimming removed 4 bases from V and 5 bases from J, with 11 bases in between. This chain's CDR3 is CASSVSPEETQYF. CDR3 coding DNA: TGTGCCAGCAGTGTGAGCCCTGAGGAGACCCAGTACTTC.

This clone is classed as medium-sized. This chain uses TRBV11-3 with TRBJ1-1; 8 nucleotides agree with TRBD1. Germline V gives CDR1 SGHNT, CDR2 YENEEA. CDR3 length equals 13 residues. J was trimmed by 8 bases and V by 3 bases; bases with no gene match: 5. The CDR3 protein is CASSFRAGGEAFF. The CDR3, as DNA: TGTGCCAGCAGCTTCCGGGCAGGGGGCGAAGCTTTCTTT.

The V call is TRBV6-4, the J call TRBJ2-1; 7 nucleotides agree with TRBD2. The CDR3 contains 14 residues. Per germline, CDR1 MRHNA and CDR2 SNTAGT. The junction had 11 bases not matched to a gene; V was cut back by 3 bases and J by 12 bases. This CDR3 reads CASSESGETMRQFF. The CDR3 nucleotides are TGTGCCAGCAGTGAAAGCGGGGAGACAATGAGGCAGTTCTTC.

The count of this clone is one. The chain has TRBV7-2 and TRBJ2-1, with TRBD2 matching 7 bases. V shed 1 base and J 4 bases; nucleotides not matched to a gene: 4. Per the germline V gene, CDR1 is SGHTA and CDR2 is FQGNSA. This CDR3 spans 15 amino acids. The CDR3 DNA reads TGTGCCAGCAGCTTAGGTAGCGGGCCGTACAATGAGCAGTTCTTC. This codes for CASSLGSGPYNEQFF.